Below are 30 T cell receptor beta chains sequenced from a single sample in a study of tumor-infiltrating lymphocytes in localized non-small cell lung cancer. The protocol was immunoSEQ multiplex PCR, while the TCRdb copy is restricted to in-frame clones and leaves out a portion. The sample carries roughly 8,000 clones, just under 65% recorded once. The sequenced material came from uninvolved lung tissue not adjacent to the tumor. All receptors derive from a human donor with non-small cell lung cancer.

Here the CDR3 reads CASSSGPTTDTQYF. In DNA, the CDR3 is TGCGCCAGCAGTTCCGGGCCTACCACAGATACGCAGTATTTT. The chain couples TRBV10-1 to TRBJ2-3, with D uncertain. The CDR3 loop spans 14 amino acids. Trimming removed 5 bases at V and 2 bases at J, with 11 bases between. The germline V gene has CDR1 WNHNN and CDR2 SYGVQD (reference sequence).

There are a few counts of this clone. This chain links TRBV5-4 with TRBJ2-2, with 8 bases that match TRBD2. The CDR3 covers 17 residues. Germline V gives CDR1 SGHNT, CDR2 YYREEE (reference sequence). V gave up 4 bases and J gave up 4 bases; unmatched junction bases: 12. The CDR3 DNA follows: TGTGCCAGCAGCGAGGACGGGCGGGGGGCCATCACCGGGGAGCTGTTTTTT. The encoded protein is CASSEDGRGAITGELFF.

The chain combines TRBV7-9 with TRBJ1-1, with TRBD1 matching 7 bases. The germline CDR1 and CDR2 sequences are SEHNR and FQNEAQ (reference sequence). Germline trimming cut 5 bases from V and 5 bases from J; bases unmatched to any gene: 8. CDR3 length: 14 amino acids. The CDR3 region is CASSHDRAYTEAFF. In nucleotides, the CDR3 is TGTGCCAGCAGCCATGACAGGGCTTATACTGAAGCTTTCTTT.

The chain uses TRBV6-5 and TRBJ2-3; D possibly matches TRBD1 or TRBD2 (6 bases each). V dropped 6 bases and J dropped 2 bases, with 15 bases sitting between them. Germline V lookup: CDR1 MNHEY, CDR2 SVGAGI. The CDR3 length is 15 residues. CDR3 loop: CASRARGADTDTQYF. The CDR3 DNA reads as TGTGCCAGCAGGGCGAGGGGGGCCGACACAGATACGCAGTATTTT.

The chain carries TRBV30 and TRBJ2-1; TRBD2 matches at 8 bases. The CDR3 is 14 residues long. Germline CDR1 reads GTSNPN; CDR2 reads SVGIG (reference sequence). Losses at the gene ends were 4 bases for V and 8 bases for J; bases not matched to a gene: 10. This chain's CDR3 is CAWTESGGVDEQFF. DNA of the CDR3: TGTGCCTGGACCGAGTCGGGGGGGGTCGATGAGCAGTTCTTC.

The J gene is TRBJ1-6, the V gene TRBV10-3; D remains unclear. In germline, CDR1 is ENHRY, CDR2 SYGVKD. V was shortened by 2 bases and J by 4 bases, with 9 bases between the two germline ends. The CDR3 consists of 15 residues. The CDR3 DNA is TGTGCCATCAGTGAGGATGTCAGTTATAATTCACCCCTCCACTTT. Translation: CAISEDVSYNSPLHF.

This clone is large within its sample. The gene calls are TRBV2 and TRBJ1-6, with D uncertain. The germline gives CDR1 SNHLY, CDR2 FYNNEI. The ends were cut back, 8 bases at V and 6 bases at J, with 5 bases in the middle. There are 11 residues in the CDR3. CDR3 region: CASGINSPLHF. The CDR3 DNA reads TGTGCCAGCGGGATTAATTCACCCCTCCACTTT.

V usage is TRBV6-5 and J usage is TRBJ1-4; the D gene is possibly TRBD1 (5 bases). The ends were cut back, 5 bases at V and 8 bases at J, with 12 bases in the middle. The CDR3 loop spans 13 amino acids. CDR1 and CDR2 (germline): MNHEY, SVGAGI. The DNA of the CDR3 is TGTGCCAGCAGTGGGGGGGTCTGGGAAAAACTGTTTTTT. Residues: CASSGGVWEKLFF.

The chain uses TRBV5-1 and TRBJ2-3, with D possibly matching TRBD2 (5 bases). This CDR3 is 14 amino acids long. The V end lost 6 bases, the J end lost 0 bases, and 11 bases lay between the germline ends. Germline CDR1 and CDR2: SGHRS and YFSETQ. The CDR3 sequence: CASKERTSTDTQYF. The CDR3 DNA is TGCGCCAGCAAGGAGCGGACTAGCACAGATACGCAGTATTTT.

The chain combines TRBV7-7 with TRBJ2-7; D assignment may be TRBD1 or TRBD2 (5 bases each). The V end lost 5 bases, the J end lost 2 bases, and 10 bases lay between the germline ends. CDR1 is SSHAT and CDR2 is FNYEAQ in the germline V gene (reference sequence). This CDR3 is built from 13 residues. CDR3: CASSRDGTYEQYF. Written as DNA, the CDR3 is TGTGCCAGCAGCAGGGACGGAACCTACGAGCAGTACTTC.

This clone occurred a few times. V usage is TRBV27 and J usage is TRBJ2-7; D unclear. The ends were cut back, 6 bases at V and 0 bases at J, with 9 bases in the middle. Germline CDR1 reads MNHEY; CDR2 reads SMNVEV (reference sequence). The CDR3 has 13 residues. The CDR3, as DNA: TGTGCCAGCAGCTCCGCGGACTCCTACGAGCAGTACTTC. Translation gives CASSSADSYEQYF.

This clone has only one observation. The rearrangement joins TRBV27 to TRBJ1-1, with D possibly TRBD1 on 6 matching bases. Germline loops: CDR1 MNHEY, CDR2 SMNVEV (reference sequence). The length of the CDR3 is 12 residues. V was pared by 8 bases and J by 3 bases, with 10 bases between. CDR3 sequence (DNA): TGTGCCAGCGGGGGGGCGTACACTGAAGCTTTCTTT. This sequence encodes CASGGAYTEAFF.

This chain connects TRBV5-1 to TRBJ1-4, with 11 bases lining up with TRBD1. V dropped 4 bases and J dropped 8; count of bases not matched to a gene: 7. The CDR3 sequence is 15 residues long. Germline loops: CDR1 SGHRS, CDR2 YFSETQ. CDR3 sequence reads: CASSRTGGAGEKLFF. The CDR3 DNA reads TGCGCCAGCAGCCGGACAGGGGGCGCAGGGGAAAAACTGTTTTTT.

This clone was recorded a few times. This chain joins TRBV7-3 and TRBJ2-5, with 7 bases matching TRBD1. The length of the CDR3 is 14 residues. The V gene's germline CDR1 is SGHTA and CDR2 FQGTGA. V lost 3 bases to trimming and J lost 5 bases; unmatched junction nucleotides: 6. The CDR3 DNA is TGTGCCAGCAGCTTCAACAGGGGCCGGGAGACCCAGTACTTC. It encodes CASSFNRGRETQYF. Variable domain in full (rest from reference TRBV7-3 and TRBJ2-5): GAGVSQTPSNKVTEKGKYVELRCDPISGHTALYWYRQSLGQGPEFLIYFQGTGAADDSGLPNDRFFAVRPEGSVSTLKIQRTERGDSAVYLCASSFNRGRETQYFGPGTRLLVL.

The chain has TRBV30 and TRBJ1-5, with 9 nucleotides matching TRBD1. Germline trimming cut 2 bases from V and 4 bases from J; bases unmatched to any gene: 6. This CDR3 has 15 residues. In germline, CDR1 is GTSNPN, CDR2 SVGIG (reference sequence). CDR3 coding DNA: TGTGCCTGGAGTACAGGGGGCCCTAGGAATCAGCCCCAGCATTTT. Translating gives CAWSTGGPRNQPQHF.

V gene TRBV6-5 combines with J gene TRBJ1-2; the D gene is possibly TRBD1 (5 bases). Germline V CDR1 and CDR2: MNHEY, SVGAGI. The CDR3 has 15 amino acids. V lost 7 bases to trimming and J lost 3 bases, with 18 bases between them. Here the CDR3 DNA reads TGTGCCAGCAAACCCACCGGGACGCGGGACTATGGCTACACCTTC. Translation gives CASKPTGTRDYGYTF.

The chain is built from TRBV7-9 and TRBJ2-6; D uncertain. The V and J ends lost 3 bases and 0 bases respectively, with 9 bases between them. Germline V gene lookup returns CDR1 SEHNR and CDR2 FQNEAQ (reference sequence). CDR3 length: 16 amino acids. The CDR3 nucleotides are TGTGCCAGCAGCTTGGCAGCCAACTCTGGGGCCAACGTCCTGACTTTC. Its translation: CASSLAANSGANVLTF.

The V call is TRBV7-2, the J call TRBJ2-5; TRBD2 is a possible D gene (6 bases). The CDR3 loop spans 15 amino acids. Per the germline V gene, CDR1 is SGHTA and CDR2 is FQGNSA. Deletions cut 1 base from V and 5 bases from J, with 14 bases between. CDR3 loop: CASSLGPAGRETQYF. DNA of the CDR3: TGTGCCAGCAGCTTAGGCCCTGCGGGGAGGGAGACCCAGTACTTC. Full variable domain (remainder filled in from reference TRBV7-2 and TRBJ2-5): GAGVSQSPSNKVTEKGKDVELRCDPISGHTALYWYRQSLGQGLEFLIYFQGNSAPDKSGLPSDRFSAERTGGSVSTLTIQRTQQEDSAVYLCASSLGPAGRETQYFGPGTRLLVL.

V gene TRBV10-2 combines with J gene TRBJ1-5; no clear D. The V gene lost 8 bases and the J gene lost 5 bases, with 13 bases spanning the gap. CDR1 is WSHSY, CDR2 SAAADI, per germline. The CDR3 spans 13 residues. In nucleotides, the CDR3 is TGCGCCAGCGGTACGATTGCAGATCAGCCCCAGCATTTT. Translating it yields CASGTIADQPQHF.

The rearrangement links TRBV11-2 to TRBJ2-5; maybe TRBD2 (6 bases). V lost 8 bases and J 5 bases, leaving 15 bases between the germline ends. Per germline, CDR1 SGHAT and CDR2 FQNNGV. The CDR3 has 13 amino acids. The CDR3: CASRRAEGETQYF. In DNA, the CDR3 is TGTGCCAGCCGCAGGGCGGAGGGTGAGACCCAGTACTTC.

The chain employs TRBV6-6 and TRBJ1-6; no firm D call. Trimming pared 2 bases from V and 7 bases from J, leaving 9 bases between. The CDR3 has 14 residues. Germline V gene data show CDR1 as MNHNY and CDR2 as SVGAGI (reference sequence). The CDR3 loop reads CASSYEYPNSPLHF. The CDR3 bases are TGTGCCAGCAGTTACGAATATCCCAATTCACCCCTCCACTTT.

This clone is classed as medium-sized. V and J are TRBV11-2 and TRBJ2-7; 7 bases match TRBD2. CDR3 length: 15 residues. Per germline, CDR1 SGHAT and CDR2 FQNNGV. The junction had 6 bases not matched to a gene; V was cut back by 1 base and J by 3 bases. The CDR3: CASSLGIGEGYEQYF. The CDR3 coding sequence is TGTGCCAGCAGCTTAGGGATAGGGGAGGGCTACGAGCAGTACTTC.

This clone was observed a few times. The V gene is TRBV2, the J gene TRBJ2-3; 8 bases align to TRBD1. V gave up 0 bases and J gave up 2 bases; unmatched junction bases: 7. The CDR3 consists of 17 residues. Germline assignment: CDR1 SNHLY and CDR2 FYNNEI. CDR3 in amino acids: CASSEAWGTGATDTQYF. In DNA, the CDR3 is TGTGCCAGCAGTGAAGCCTGGGGGACAGGAGCCACAGATACGCAGTATTTT.

V and J are TRBV9 and TRBJ2-2; perhaps TRBD2 as D (6 bases). The CDR3 spans 15 residues. Germline CDR1 and CDR2: SGDLS and YYNGEE. V was cut by 5 bases and J by 3 bases, with 14 bases left in between. The CDR3 coding sequence is TGTGCCAGCAGTAGCTCCGGGACTTACACCGGGGAGCTGTTTTTT. This translates into CASSSSGTYTGELFF.

V gene TRBV2 combines with J gene TRBJ2-7; 8 bases are shared with TRBD1. Germline V CDR1 and CDR2: SNHLY, FYNNEI. Trimming at V came to 6 bases and at J to 3 bases, leaving 10 bases not matched to a gene. CDR3 size: 15 residues. The CDR3 sequence: CASRPPTGEIYEQYF. In DNA, the CDR3 is TGTGCCAGCAGACCCCCGACAGGGGAGATCTACGAGCAGTACTTC.

Worth noting for this clone: Other nucleotide sequences in the sample specify the same CDR3. The V gene is TRBV27, the J gene TRBJ1-1; 7 bases match TRBD1. The germline V gene encodes CDR1 MNHEY and CDR2 SMNVEV (reference sequence). V trimming: 3 bases; J trimming: 4 bases; junction bases outside the gene matches: 2. The CDR3 covers 13 residues. The CDR3 DNA sequence: TGTGCCAGCAGTTTCCCAGGGGGCACTGAAGCTTTCTTT. Its protein is CASSFPGGTEAFF.

V gene TRBV30 combines with J gene TRBJ1-1; 8 bases map to TRBD1. Per germline, CDR1 GTSNPN and CDR2 SVGIG (reference sequence). The V and J ends lost 3 bases and 5 bases, in that order; junction bases with no gene match: 23. The CDR3 covers 19 residues. The CDR3 DNA reads TGTGCCTGGAGAAGTCGTCAGGGGGCCGGATTAGAAAGTCGGACTGAAGCTTTCTTT. Translating gives CAWRSRQGAGLESRTEAFF. Full variable domain (missing parts from reference TRBV30 and TRBJ1-1): SQTIHQWPATLVQPVGSPLSLECTVEGTSNPNLYWYRQAAGRGLQLLFYSVGIGQISSEVPQNLSASRPQDRQFILSSKKLLLSDSGFYLCAWRSRQGAGLESRTEAFFGQGTRLTVV.

The V gene is TRBV7-2, the J gene TRBJ2-1, with TRBD2 matching 7 bases. After removal of 8 bases from V and 3 bases from J, the junction contained 4 bases not matched to a gene. CDR3 length: 13 residues. Germline V gives CDR1 SGHTA, CDR2 FQGNSA. CDR3 residues: CASQRGFYNEQFF. The CDR3 DNA sequence: TGTGCCAGCCAGCGGGGATTCTACAATGAGCAGTTCTTC.

CDR3 nucleotides: TGTGCCAGCAGTGGCGGGGTATCATCCTATGGCTACACCTTC. Its translation: CASSGGVSSYGYTF. V gene TRBV27 combines with J gene TRBJ1-2; D is unclear. This CDR3 comprises 14 residues. Looked up from germline, CDR1 is MNHEY and CDR2 is SMNVEV (reference sequence). Trimming took off 5 bases at V and 4 bases at J, with 14 bases between the two ends.

This clone was detected only once. The chain combines TRBV7-3 with TRBJ2-5, with D possibly TRBD2 on 6 matching bases. The CDR3 covers 15 residues. Per the germline V gene, CDR1 is SGHTA and CDR2 is FQGTGA. Trimming removed 1 base at V and 4 bases at J, with 13 bases between. This CDR3 is CASSLNSVGGETQYF. The CDR3, as DNA: TGTGCCAGCAGCTTAAATTCGGTGGGGGGAGAGACCCAGTACTTC. Based on the CDR3 plus reference TRBV7-3 and TRBJ2-5, the full variable domain is GAGVSQTPSNKVTEKGKYVELRCDPISGHTALYWYRQSLGQGPEFLIYFQGTGAADDSGLPNDRFFAVRPEGSVSTLKIQRTERGDSAVYLCASSLNSVGGETQYFGPGTRLLVL.